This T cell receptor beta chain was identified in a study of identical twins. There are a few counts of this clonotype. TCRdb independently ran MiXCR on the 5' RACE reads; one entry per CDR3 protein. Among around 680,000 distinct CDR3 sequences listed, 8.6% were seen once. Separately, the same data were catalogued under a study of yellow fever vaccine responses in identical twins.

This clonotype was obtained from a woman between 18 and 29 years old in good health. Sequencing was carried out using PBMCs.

CDR3 DNA: TGCAGTGCTAAACTAGCGGTGGACTACGAGCAGTACTTC. It specifies CSAKLAVDYEQYF. The chain combines TRBV20-1 with TRBJ2-7; 8 nucleotides match TRBD2. V was clipped by 4 bases and J by 3 bases; unmatched bases: 5. CDR1 is DFQATT, CDR2 SNEGSKA, per germline (reference sequence). CDR3 length equals 13 residues.